The T cell receptor beta chain described here comes from a study of vaccination effects on CD4 cells after COVID-19 (dated by TCRdb to 2021 to 2024). Regarding the complete study: Two doses of either the BNT162b2 or the mRNA-1273 mRNA SARS-CoV-2 vaccine were administered to participants. SARS-CoV-2 spike-specific CD4+ TCR repertoires were compared before and after mRNA vaccination in COVID-19 convalescent patients and in infection-naive vaccine recipients. The full study included roughly 10 COVID-19 convalescent patients and a few SARS-CoV-2-naive healthy vaccine recipients. Cultures from other donors in the study were sequenced using the Oncomine TCR Beta short-read assay on an Illumina iSeq 100. Overall results and qualifications from the work: Among healthy vaccine recipients, nearly all vaccine-induced clones were SARS-CoV-2 mono-reactive, and only 1 of 255 was cross-reactive with common cold coronaviruses. Clones induced by infection and clones induced by vaccination both contracted markedly at late timepoints after vaccination, which fits with T cell responses waning over time. The study was limited by a small number of convalescent patients and lacked early post-infection timepoints.

With respect to this clone: This clone's antigen is unknown. Per-nucleotide qualities are absent, and no much larger clonotype sits a single base away.

In the ViraFEST assay, PBMC were stimulated with viral peptide pools, and antigen-specific CD4+ T cell clonotypes were then identified by expansion using TCR sequencing. After approximately eleven days of culture, CD4+ T cells were isolated with the EasySep CD4+ T cell isolation kit. The absence of prior SARS-CoV-2 infection in healthy vaccine recipients was confirmed by negative nucleocapsid antibodies before and after vaccination. Each well held two million PBMC cultured in IMDM containing around 5% human AB serum, 8.5 to 10 IU/ml IL-2 and gentamicin, along with around 9.1 ug/ml peptides. Half of the culture medium was replaced with fresh IL-2-containing medium on days 3 and 7. Unless otherwise noted, each peptide stimulation condition was cultured in triplicate wells. PBMC were separated from whole blood using Ficoll-Paque Plus gradient centrifugation and were then either cryopreserved at -140C or used fresh. The spike proteins of SARS-CoV-2 and of the common cold coronaviruses HCoV-NL63, HCoV-OC43 and HCoV-229E were spanned by overlapping peptide pools. Genomic DNA was extracted from cultured CD4+ T cells with the QIAamp micro DNA kit.

Library generation was performed with the immunoSEQ multiplex PCR assay. DNA from the CD4+ T cells that had been cultured and isolated underwent TCR beta CDR3 sequencing. The original methods were these. The analysis removed non-productive TCR sequences, trimmed reads to the CDR3 region, and retained only CDR3s that were 7 or more amino acids long. The MANAFEST web app was used to pick out antigen-specific clonotypes by comparing their expansion in peptide wells with that in reference cultures. Positive clones required FDR<0.05 expansion versus reference and all other wells, odds ratio above 5, and frequency above 0.1% in two replicate wells. Clonotypes significantly expanded in SARS-CoV-2 spike wells and in at least one common cold coronavirus spike condition were defined as cross-reactive. CDR3 similarity was assessed by Levenshtein distance using the stringdist R package, and unrooted trees were constructed with ape in R 3.6.1. The table was pulled from immuneACCESS by TCRdb, which kept in-frame rearrangements only. Such tables lose some clones; where checked, under half of the loss comes from unresolved V genes, and the rest has no known cause. V and J calls plus clone size are reproduced from that table; the DNA served to infer D and trimming. This sample holds more than 25,000 clones; 55% to 75% were observed only once. In total, the top ten clones hold around 30% of the sample.

The junction shows trimming of 4 bases on V and 11 bases on J, plus 15 bases between the germline ends. The CDR3 goes from the cysteine to the phenylalanine over 12 residues. The entry retains the CDR3 DNA only, 36 bases that are in frame from base 1. CDR1 and CDR2 are drawn from the germline V gene: SGHTS, YDEGEE. The clonotype comes from a human donor who received a COVID-19 vaccine. The input for sequencing was CD4+ T cells from PBMCs cultured with HCoV-229E spike peptides, taken before COVID-19 vaccination. This specimen's cell subset or site label, interpreted: HCoV-229E spike overlapping peptide pool stimulation. This receptor chain uses TRBV5-8 and TRBJ1-1; the D gene is unclear. The CDR3 region: CASSPRVQSAFF. The nucleotide sequence is given as TGTGCCAGCAGCCCGAGGGTACAGTCTGCTTTCTTT.